The TCR beta chain under discussion was sequenced for a study of blood T cell repertoires in COVID-19. The CDR3 covers 14 residues. Trimming took 5 bases from V and 5 from J, leaving 15 bases between them. CDR1 is MGHDK and CDR2 is SYGVNS in the germline V gene. Sequencing used immunoSEQ multiplex PCR; TCRdb keeps in-frame clones, though not all of them. The top ten hold roughly a tenth of the sample, which has about 310,000 clones, 89% seen once. The TCR was taken from a woman in her 40s who had recovered from COVID-19. Input material: PBMCs or T cells enriched from blood (not recorded which). The chain recombines TRBV25-1 with TRBJ2-5; D is possibly TRBD2 (5 bases). CDR3 protein: CASSKDGNRETQYF. The CDR3 bases are TGTGCCAGCAGTAAGGACGGGAACCGGGAGACCCAGTACTTC. Full variable domain (missing parts from reference TRBV25-1 and TRBJ2-5): EADIYQTPRYLVIGTGKKITLECSQTMGHDKMYWYQQDPGMELHLIHYSYGVNSTEKGDLSSESTVSRIRTEHFPLTLESARPSHTSQYLCASSKDGNRETQYFGPGTRLLVL.